The text below deals with one T cell receptor beta chain. The antigen remains undetermined. There are 15 residues in the CDR3. From germline, CDR1 is MNHEY and CDR2 SVGAGI. J lost 10 bases, V lost 0 bases, and 5 bases had no gene match. This sample was taken from a study of OX40 agonist ivuxolimab in advanced cancers. Overall study context: Ivuxolimab is an agonistic anti-OX40 (CD134) antibody, and patients were treated with it. Two cutaneous melanoma patients and one hepatocellular carcinoma patient, three in all, had partial responses. Findings and limits, study-wide: Partial responders at 0.1-3.0 mg/kg showed near-lowest clonal expansion.

Produced via immunoSEQ multiplex PCR; TCRdb's table is partial and in-frame only. The profile shows some 99,000 clones, roughly 83% of them singletons. Samples were taken at baseline and on day 1 of cycles 4 and 7. The V and J genes are TRBV6-5 and TRBJ1-4; 10 bases are a match to TRBD1. The sequence derives from an adult with an advanced solid tumor such as melanoma, head and neck, liver or kidney cancer. The sequenced sample was CD4+ or CD8+ T cells sorted from blood, obtained in a trial of the OX40 agonist ivuxolimab. The CDR3 DNA follows: TGTGCCAGCAGTTACTCGACCGGGACAGGGGTAAAACTGTTTTTT. It yields the protein CASSYSTGTGVKLFF.